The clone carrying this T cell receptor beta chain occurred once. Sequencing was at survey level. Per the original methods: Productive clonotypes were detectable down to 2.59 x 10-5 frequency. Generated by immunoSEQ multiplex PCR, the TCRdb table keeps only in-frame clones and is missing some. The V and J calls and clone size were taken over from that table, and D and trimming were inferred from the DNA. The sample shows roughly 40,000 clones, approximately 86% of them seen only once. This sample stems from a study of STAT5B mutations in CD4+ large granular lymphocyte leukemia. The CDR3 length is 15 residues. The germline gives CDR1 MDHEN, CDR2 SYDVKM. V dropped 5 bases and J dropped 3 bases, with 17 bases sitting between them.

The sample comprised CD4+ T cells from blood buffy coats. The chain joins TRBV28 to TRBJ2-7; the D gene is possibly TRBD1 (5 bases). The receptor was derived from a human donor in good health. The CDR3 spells CASSTIGREGYEQYF. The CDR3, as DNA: TGTGCCAGCAGTACTATCGGCAGGGAAGGCTACGAGCAGTACTTC.